The 30 T cell receptor beta chains in this list originate from one sample, sequenced in a study of tumor and adjacent non-tumor tissue in lung cancer. The template was RNA from unsorted bulk tissue. The library came from three nested PCR rounds adapted from ARM-PCR protocols. TCRdb fed the multiplex PCR reads into MiXCR, producing one record per CDR3 protein. The sample shows about 80,000 distinct CDR3 sequences, 72% of them seen only once. Sequenced: lung tumor tissue. These TCRs come from a woman aged 40 to 50 with non-small cell lung cancer.

The chain has TRBV5-5 and TRBJ2-2, with D perhaps assigned TRBD1 or TRBD2 (6 bases each). CDR3 length: 15 amino acids. CDR1 is SGHKS and CDR2 is YYEKEE in the germline V gene (reference sequence). V was trimmed by 7 bases and J by 6 bases, leaving 19 bases between them. The CDR3 sequence is CASLPGAADAGELFF. The CDR3 coding sequence is TGTGCCAGCCTGCCGGGGGCCGCGGACGCCGGGGAGCTGTTTTTT.

Notes on this clonotype: The missing conserved phenylalanine or tryptophan at the end of this CDR3 makes a read error likely. The J gene is TRBJ1-1, the V gene TRBV11-2, with unresolved D. Germline CDR1 SGHAT, CDR2 FQNNGV. The CDR3 extends over 14 amino acids. In DNA, the CDR3 is TGTGCCAACAGCTTAAATGTTTACGGGACTGAAGCTTTCTTG. Its translation is CANSLNVYGTEAFL.

With regard to this clonotype: At one end, the junction sequence differs from germline, possibly due to a read error. V usage is TRBV13 and J usage is TRBJ2-4; D possibly corresponds to TRBD1 (5 bases). Germline V gene sequence: CDR1 PRHDT, CDR2 FYEKMQ (reference sequence). There are 14 residues in the CDR3. The CDR3 sequence is CASSQRGTKNIQYF. CDR3 DNA sequence: TGTGCCAGCAGCCAAAGGGGAACCAAAAATATTCAGTACTTC.

A remark on this clonotype: The junction shows a germline mismatch at one end, possibly a read error. The chain couples TRBV6-1 to TRBJ2-3; D is undetermined. This CDR3 has 13 amino acids. Germline V CDR1 and CDR2: MNHNS, SASEGT. DNA of the CDR3: TGTGCCAACAGTCGACTCATACCAGATATGCAGTATTTT. Its protein is CANSRLIPDMQYF.

With respect to this clonotype: This clone may be a read error of a much larger clone one base away. V gene TRBV11-2 combines with J gene TRBJ2-1, with D unclear. V was shortened by 5 bases and J by 9 bases, with 11 bases between the two germline ends. This CDR3 region has 12 residues. From germline, CDR1 is SGHAT and CDR2 FQNNGV. The CDR3, as DNA: TGTGCCAGCAGCCACCCGAGTGGTGAGCAGTTCTTC. Translation: CASSHPSGEQFF.

As for this clonotype: This may be a read error, as it is one base from a much larger clone. The rearrangement uses TRBV28 and TRBJ2-3, with D perhaps TRBD2 (7 bases). The CDR3 length is 14 residues. CDR1 MDHEN and CDR2 SYDVKM come from the germline V gene. The V end lost 8 bases, the J end lost 4 bases, and 16 bases lay between the germline ends. The CDR3 loop is CASGGGGAADTQYF. CDR3 in DNA: TGTGCCAGCGGAGGGGGGGGAGCAGCAGATACGCAGTATTTT. Full variable domain (rest looked up from reference TRBV28 and TRBJ2-3): DVKVTQSSRYLVKRTGEKVFLECVQDMDHENMFWYRQDPGLGLRLIYFSYDVKMKEKGDIPEGYSVSREKKERFSLILESASTNQTSMYLCASGGGGAADTQYFGPGTRLTVL.

The gene calls are TRBV20-1 and TRBJ2-5, with D hard to call. This CDR3 is 13 amino acids long. Per the germline V gene, CDR1 is DFQATT and CDR2 is SNEGSKA (reference sequence). Written as DNA, the CDR3 is TGCAATGTTATTCATCCGTACCAAGAGACCCAGTACTTC. Amino acids: CNVIHPYQETQYF.

This clonotype was observed a few times. A much larger clonotype is one base distant, so this may be a read error. The CDR3 sequence: CVSSEIVGGYTF. For the CDR3, the DNA is TGTGTCAGCAGTGAAATAGTAGGGGGCTACACCTTC. The V call is TRBV6-1, the J call TRBJ1-2; D is unresolved. Germline CDR1 reads MNHNS; CDR2 reads SASEGT. There are 12 residues in the CDR3.

On this clonotype itself: This may be a read error: a much more frequent sequence differs by one nucleotide. For the CDR3, the DNA is TGTGCCAGCAGCTTTAATCCAACAGGCTCCTACGAGCAGTACTTC. The encoded protein is CASSFNPTGSYEQYF. The chain recombines TRBV5-6 with TRBJ2-7, with a tentative D call TRBD1 (5 bases). Germline CDR1 and CDR2: SGHDT and YYEEEE. The V end lost 2 bases, the J end lost 0 bases, and 12 bases lay between the germline ends. There are 15 residues in the CDR3. The complete variable domain, with remaining parts taken from reference TRBV5-6 and TRBJ2-7, reads DAGVTQSPTHLIKTRGQQVTLRCSPKSGHDTVSWYQQALGQGPQFIFQYYEEEERQRGNFPDRFSGHQFPNYSSELNVNALLLGDSALYLCASSFNPTGSYEQYFGPGTRLTVT.

Worth noting for this clonotype: Here the CDR3 omits its conserved ending phenylalanine or tryptophan, so a read error is the likely source. The chain combines TRBV28 with TRBJ1-5; D remains ambiguous. The V end was cut by 7 bases, the J end by 2 bases, with 12 bases between. CDR3 length equals 14 residues. Germline CDR1 and CDR2: MDHEN and SYDVKM. CDR3 region: CASNPLSGNQPQHY. The CDR3 nucleotides are TGTGCCAGCAACCCTTTGTCGGGCAATCAGCCCCAGCATTAT.

This clonotype was observed many times. CDR3 nucleotide sequence: TGTGCCTGGGGAAACTCGGGTGAGCAGTTCTTC. Amino acids: CAWGNSGEQFF. This chain connects TRBV30 to TRBJ2-1; D is uncertain. With 5 bases removed from V and 9 bases from J, the gap between germline ends came to 11 bases. CDR1 is GTSNPN and CDR2 is SVGIG in the germline V gene (reference sequence). The CDR3 is made up of 11 amino acids.

The chain uses TRBV5-1 and TRBJ2-3; possibly TRBD2 for D (6 bases). V was shortened by 5 bases and J by 1 base, with 26 bases between the two germline ends. Germline V gene sequence: CDR1 SGHRS, CDR2 YFSETQ. There are 19 residues in the CDR3. The CDR3 DNA reads TGCGCCAGCAGTCTCAGCCATAGTGGCAGGAGGAGGGGCACAGATACGCAGTATTTT. It is translated as CASSLSHSGRRRGTDTQYF. Filled out from reference TRBV5-1 and TRBJ2-3, the complete variable domain reads KAGVTQTPRYLIKTRGQQVTLSCSPISGHRSVSWYQQTPGQGLQFLFEYFSETQRNKGNFPGRFSGRQFSNSRSEMNVSTLELGDSALYLCASSLSHSGRRRGTDTQYFGPGTRLTVL.

This clonotype was detected many times. The chain uses TRBV29-1 and TRBJ2-3, with D perhaps given as TRBD1 or TRBD2 (5 bases each). CDR1 is SQVTM, CDR2 ANQGSEA, per germline. V lost 2 bases, J lost 1 base, and 7 bases lay in between. CDR3 length equals 13 residues. The CDR3 spells CSVERDRTDTQYF. For the CDR3, the DNA is TGCAGCGTTGAACGGGACCGCACAGATACGCAGTATTTT.

Concerning this clonotype itself: It may be a read error: a sequence one base away is much more abundant. V usage is TRBV20-1 and J usage is TRBJ2-1, with a tentative D call TRBD2 (5 bases). This CDR3 spans 14 amino acids. CDR1 DFQATT and CDR2 SNEGSKA come from the germline V gene (reference sequence). This chain's CDR3 is CSATGSGTGNEQSF. As DNA, the CDR3 is TGCAGTGCTACGGGGTCAGGAACTGGGAATGAGCAGTCCTTC.

As concerns this clonotype: The CDR3 carries no conserved terminal phenylalanine or tryptophan, so it likely arises from a read error. The chain employs TRBV2 and TRBJ2-7, with TRBD1 identical over 7 bases. The CDR3 loop spans 14 amino acids. Germline lookup yields CDR1 SNHLY and CDR2 FYNNEI. J gave up 6 bases and V 6 bases, and 11 bases lay outside the gene matches. The CDR3 coding sequence is TGTGCCAGCAGATCCACAGGGGAATCTAGCGAGCAGTACTTA. Translating gives CASRSTGESSEQYL.

Concerning this clonotype: A read error may account for a junction end that differs from germline. This sequence joins TRBV13 and TRBJ2-5; D gene uncertain. CDR3 length equals 11 residues. Germline CDR1 reads PRHDT; CDR2 reads FYEKMQ (reference sequence). The CDR3 region is CVSSLGETQYF. For the CDR3, the DNA is TGTGTCAGCAGCTTAGGAGAGACCCAATACTTC.

The rearrangement links TRBV30 to TRBJ1-5; unclear D gene. Germline values: CDR1 GTSNPN, CDR2 SVGIG (reference sequence). The CDR3 totals 13 residues. The ends were cut back, 4 bases at V and 4 bases at J, with 11 bases in the middle. CDR3 protein: CAWNGAGNQPQHF. As DNA, the CDR3 is TGTGCCTGGAATGGAGCGGGGAATCAGCCCCAGCATTTT. The variable domain in full, with the rest retrieved from reference TRBV30 and TRBJ1-5, is SQTIHQWPATLVQPVGSPLSLECTVEGTSNPNLYWYRQAAGRGLQLLFYSVGIGQISSEVPQNLSASRPQDRQFILSSKKLLLSDSGFYLCAWNGAGNQPQHFGDGTRLSIL.

This clonotype was counted a few times. The rearrangement uses TRBV30 and TRBJ2-2, with D perhaps assigned TRBD1 or TRBD2 (5 bases each). Germline V lookup: CDR1 GTSNPN, CDR2 SVGIG (reference sequence). The V end was cut by 1 base, the J end by 3 bases, with 12 bases between. The CDR3 totals 15 residues. The DNA for the CDR3 is TGTGCCTGGAGTGGGCAGGGAGAGGACACCGGGGAGCTGTTTTTT. This gives the protein CAWSGQGEDTGELFF.

This clonotype appeared a single time. The junction and the germline gene differ at one end; a read error may be behind it. The chain employs TRBV6-5 and TRBJ1-2; D remains ambiguous. Per germline, CDR1 MNHEY and CDR2 SVGAGI. This CDR3 has 15 residues. CDR3 DNA sequence: TGTGCCAGCAATTACGGGATAGGGTCTGACTATGGCTACACCTTC. As protein: CASNYGIGSDYGYTF.

Points on this clonotype: This could be a read error, since a much larger clone is one nucleotide away. This chain joins TRBV21-1 and TRBJ2-7; the table's TRBD1 call for D was not verified on the DNA. TRBV21-1 is a pseudogene. CDR3 length equals 15 residues. The CDR3 loop is CASSKVGPFRGEQYF. The CDR3 DNA reads TGTGCCAGCAGCAAAGTCGGCCCGTTCAGGGGCGAGCAGTACTTC.

On this clonotype: The junction departs from germline at one end; a sequencing error may be responsible. This chain uses TRBV6-6 with TRBJ2-1, with TRBD1 as a possible D gene (6 bases). This CDR3 has 16 amino acids. The germline V gene has CDR1 MNHNY and CDR2 SVGAGI (reference sequence). CDR3 amino acids: CASSRQEQHSYNGQFF. The CDR3 coding sequence is TGTGCCAGCAGCAGACAGGAACAACACTCCTACAATGGGCAGTTCTTC.

The V and J genes are TRBV4-1 and TRBJ1-2; 8 nucleotides align to TRBD1. J was trimmed by 3 bases and V by 9 bases; bases with no gene match: 12. The CDR3 extends over 15 amino acids. Germline CDR1 MGHRA, CDR2 YSYEKL. The CDR3: CASRQDPQGDYGYTF. The CDR3 coding sequence is TGCGCCAGTAGGCAAGACCCACAGGGGGACTATGGCTACACCTTC.

This clonotype was seen ten or more times. The chain joins TRBV20-1 to TRBJ2-1, with TRBD2 matching 14 bases. The CDR3 loop spans 15 amino acids. The trim removed 5 bases at V and 6 bases at J, leaving 6 bases unmatched. The V gene's germline CDR1 is DFQATT and CDR2 SNEGSKA (reference sequence). CDR3 amino acids: CSALRLAGGPNEQFF. CDR3 nucleotides: TGCAGTGCTCTTAGACTAGCGGGGGGGCCCAATGAGCAGTTCTTC.

Notes on this clonotype: The junction departs from germline at one end; a sequencing error may be responsible. The chain carries TRBV11-2 and TRBJ2-7; D unresolved. The germline V gene has CDR1 SGHAT and CDR2 FQNNGV. CDR3 length: 15 residues. Written as DNA, the CDR3 is TGTGCCAGCAGCCTAGGTCCCCAGAGGTCCTACGAGCACTACTTC. It specifies CASSLGPQRSYEHYF.

A note on this clonotype: This CDR3 fails to terminate in the conserved phenylalanine or tryptophan, so it likely reflects a read error. Because the CDR3's place on the DNA is in doubt, the DNA is left out and the CDR3 is given as listed by TCRdb. This chain links TRBV6-1 with TRBJ2-7; TRBD1, as called in the table, went unchecked against the DNA. The CDR3 comprises 13 residues, both ends counted. Germline V CDR1 and CDR2: MNHNS, SASEGT. The CDR3 is CASSRPDSYEQHL.

Worth noting for this clonotype: It is likely a read error, because the conserved phenylalanine at the end of the CDR3 is missing. It is unclear where the CDR3 begins or ends on the DNA, so no DNA is shown, and the CDR3 is as TCRdb lists it. The rearrangement links TRBV4-2 to TRBJ2-7; TRBD1 reflects the table's D call only, with no check against the DNA. The germline gives CDR1 LGHNA, CDR2 YNFKEQ. The CDR3 numbers 14 amino acids, ends counted. CDR3 protein: CASSQGAGHPDDYI.

With regard to this clonotype: One junction end does not reproduce the germline sequence, and a read error may be involved. This chain uses TRBV5-1 with TRBJ2-1; 9 bases map to TRBD2. This CDR3 is built from 15 residues. Per germline, CDR1 SGHRS and CDR2 YFSETQ. The DNA of the CDR3 is TGCGCCAGCAGCTTCGGGACTAGCTGGGGCAATAAGCAGTTCTTC. Translating gives CASSFGTSWGNKQFF.

In its sample, this clonotype was seen once. A much larger clone is a single base away; this may be a read error. V gene TRBV28 combines with J gene TRBJ1-5; D gene unclear. Deletions cut 5 bases from V and 1 base from J, with 18 bases between. This CDR3 spans 17 amino acids. CDR1 MDHEN and CDR2 SYDVKM come from the germline V gene. The CDR3 nucleotides are TGTGCCAGCAGTGGGAAATTAGGTCGCCCAAGCAATCAGCCCCAGCATTTT. Its translation: CASSGKLGRPSNQPQHF. Full variable domain (rest looked up from reference TRBV28 and TRBJ1-5): DVKVTQSSRYLVKRTGEKVFLECVQDMDHENMFWYRQDPGLGLRLIYFSYDVKMKEKGDIPEGYSVSREKKERFSLILESASTNQTSMYLCASSGKLGRPSNQPQHFGDGTRLSIL.

To note about this clonotype: The germline gene is not matched at one end of the junction; a read error may be the cause. CDR3 sequence (DNA): TGTGCCAGCAACTTATTCTCCACCTACGAGCAGTATTTC. This encodes CASNLFSTYEQYF. J is TRBJ2-7 and V is TRBV7-9; D is unclear. The CDR3 has 13 amino acids. Looked up from germline, CDR1 is SEHNR and CDR2 is FQNEAQ (reference sequence).

Details on this clonotype: The CDR3 carries no conserved terminal phenylalanine or tryptophan, so it likely arises from a read error. CDR3 nucleotides: TGTGCCAGCAGCCGTGGGCCGGGACAGGGAGATTACACGGATACGCAGTATTTA. It translates to CASSRGPGQGDYTDTQYL. The chain uses TRBV6-2 or TRBV6-3 and TRBJ2-3, with 9 bases lining up with TRBD1. Trimming took 6 bases from V and 6 from J; bases not matched to a gene: 19. Germline V lookup: CDR1 MNHEY, CDR2 SVGEGT. This CDR3 contains 18 residues.